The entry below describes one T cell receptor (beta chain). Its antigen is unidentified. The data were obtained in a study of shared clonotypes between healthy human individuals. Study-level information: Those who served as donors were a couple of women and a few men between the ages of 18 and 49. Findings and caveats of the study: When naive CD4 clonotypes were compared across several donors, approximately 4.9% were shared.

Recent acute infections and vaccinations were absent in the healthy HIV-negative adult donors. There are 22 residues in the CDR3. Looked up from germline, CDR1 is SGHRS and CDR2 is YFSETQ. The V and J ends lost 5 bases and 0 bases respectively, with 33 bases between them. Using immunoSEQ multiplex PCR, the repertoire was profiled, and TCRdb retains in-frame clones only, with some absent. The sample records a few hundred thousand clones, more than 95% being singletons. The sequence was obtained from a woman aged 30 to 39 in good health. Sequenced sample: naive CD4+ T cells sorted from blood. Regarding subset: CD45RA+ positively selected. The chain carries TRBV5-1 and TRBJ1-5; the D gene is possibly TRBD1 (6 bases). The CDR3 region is CASRTCRTLRTAGQNSNQPQHF. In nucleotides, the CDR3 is TGCGCCAGCAGGACCTGTCGGACCTTGAGGACAGCGGGCCAAAATAGCAATCAGCCCCAGCATTTT.